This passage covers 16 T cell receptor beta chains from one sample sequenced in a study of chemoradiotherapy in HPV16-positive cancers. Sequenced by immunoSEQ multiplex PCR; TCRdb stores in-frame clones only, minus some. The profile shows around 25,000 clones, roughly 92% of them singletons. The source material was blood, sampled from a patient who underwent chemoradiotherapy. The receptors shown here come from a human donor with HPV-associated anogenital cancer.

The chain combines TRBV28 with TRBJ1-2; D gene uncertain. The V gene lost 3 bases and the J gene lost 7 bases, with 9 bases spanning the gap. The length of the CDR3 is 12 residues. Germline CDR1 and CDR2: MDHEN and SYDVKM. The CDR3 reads CASSLLPGGYTF. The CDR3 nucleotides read TGTGCCAGCAGTTTGCTCCCAGGTGGCTACACCTTC.

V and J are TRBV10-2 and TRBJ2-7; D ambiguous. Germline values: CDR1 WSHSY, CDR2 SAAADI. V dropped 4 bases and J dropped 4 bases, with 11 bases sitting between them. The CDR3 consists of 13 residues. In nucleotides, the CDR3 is TGCGCCAGCAGTGGGCAGATCGCGTACGAGCAGTACTTC. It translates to CASSGQIAYEQYF.

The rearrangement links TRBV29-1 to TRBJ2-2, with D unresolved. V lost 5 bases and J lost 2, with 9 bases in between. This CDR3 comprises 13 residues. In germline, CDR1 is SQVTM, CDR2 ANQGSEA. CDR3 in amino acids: CSVYPSNTGELFF. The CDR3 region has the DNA TGCAGCGTTTACCCTTCCAACACCGGGGAGCTGTTTTTT.

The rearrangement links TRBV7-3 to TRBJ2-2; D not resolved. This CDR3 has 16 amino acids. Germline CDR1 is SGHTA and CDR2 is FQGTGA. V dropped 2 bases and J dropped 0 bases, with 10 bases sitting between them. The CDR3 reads CASSLLGGTNTGELFF. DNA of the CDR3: TGTGCCAGCAGCTTACTGGGTGGCACGAACACCGGGGAGCTGTTTTTT.

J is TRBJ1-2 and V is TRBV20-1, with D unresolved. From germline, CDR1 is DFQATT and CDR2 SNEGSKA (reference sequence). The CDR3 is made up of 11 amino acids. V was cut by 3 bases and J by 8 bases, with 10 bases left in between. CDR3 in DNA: TGCAGTGCTAGGCCTCCGGGGGGCTACACCTTC. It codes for CSARPPGGYTF.

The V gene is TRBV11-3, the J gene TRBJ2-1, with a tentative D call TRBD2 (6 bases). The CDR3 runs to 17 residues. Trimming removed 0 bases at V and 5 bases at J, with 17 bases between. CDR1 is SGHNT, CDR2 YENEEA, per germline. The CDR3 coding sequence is TGTGCCAGCAGCTTAGACGGGGGTAGGAGGGGCAACAATGAGCAGTTCTTC. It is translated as CASSLDGGRRGNNEQFF.

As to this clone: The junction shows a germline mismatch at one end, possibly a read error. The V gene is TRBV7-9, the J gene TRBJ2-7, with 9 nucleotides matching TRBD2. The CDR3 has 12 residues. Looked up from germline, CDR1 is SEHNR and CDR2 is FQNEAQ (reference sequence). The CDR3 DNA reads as TGTGCCAGCAGCTTAGGAAGCGGGAGGCCTTTCTTC. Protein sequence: CASSLGSGRPFF.

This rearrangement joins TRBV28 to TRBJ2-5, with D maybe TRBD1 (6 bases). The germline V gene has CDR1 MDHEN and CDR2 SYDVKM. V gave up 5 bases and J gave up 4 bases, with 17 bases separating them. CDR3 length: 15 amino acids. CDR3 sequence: CASSATGWGGETQYF. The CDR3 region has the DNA TGTGCCAGCAGTGCCACAGGGTGGGGTGGAGAGACCCAGTACTTC.

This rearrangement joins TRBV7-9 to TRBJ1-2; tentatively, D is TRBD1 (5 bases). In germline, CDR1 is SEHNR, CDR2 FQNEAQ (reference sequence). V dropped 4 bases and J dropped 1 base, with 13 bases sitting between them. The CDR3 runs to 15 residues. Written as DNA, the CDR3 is TGTGCCAGCAGCTCAACCCGGGACTTTAACTATGGCTACACCTTC. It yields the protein CASSSTRDFNYGYTF.

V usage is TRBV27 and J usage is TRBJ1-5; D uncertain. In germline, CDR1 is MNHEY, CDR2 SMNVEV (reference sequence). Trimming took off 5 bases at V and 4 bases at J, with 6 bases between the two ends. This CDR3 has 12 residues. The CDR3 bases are TGTGCCAGCAGTCGAGCAAATCAGCCCCAGCATTTT. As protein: CASSRANQPQHF.

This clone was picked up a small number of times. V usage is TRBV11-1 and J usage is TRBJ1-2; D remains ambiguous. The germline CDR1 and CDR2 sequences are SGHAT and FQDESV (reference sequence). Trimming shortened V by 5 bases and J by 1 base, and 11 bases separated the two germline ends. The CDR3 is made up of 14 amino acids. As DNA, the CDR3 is TGTGCCAGCAGCCGGATATTTTTTAACTATGGCTACACCTTC. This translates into CASSRIFFNYGYTF. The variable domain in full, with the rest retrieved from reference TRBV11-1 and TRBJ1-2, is EAEVAQSPRYKITEKSQAVAFWCDPISGHATLYWYRQILGQGPELLVQFQDESVVDDSQLPKDRFSAERLKGVDSTLKIQPAELGDSAMYLCASSRIFFNYGYTFGSGTRLTVV.

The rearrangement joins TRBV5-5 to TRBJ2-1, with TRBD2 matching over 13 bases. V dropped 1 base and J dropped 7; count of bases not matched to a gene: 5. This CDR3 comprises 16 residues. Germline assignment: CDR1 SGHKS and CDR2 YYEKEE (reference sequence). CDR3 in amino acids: CASSLYGTSGTNEQFF. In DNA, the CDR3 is TGTGCCAGCAGCTTGTATGGGACTAGCGGGACTAATGAGCAGTTCTTC.

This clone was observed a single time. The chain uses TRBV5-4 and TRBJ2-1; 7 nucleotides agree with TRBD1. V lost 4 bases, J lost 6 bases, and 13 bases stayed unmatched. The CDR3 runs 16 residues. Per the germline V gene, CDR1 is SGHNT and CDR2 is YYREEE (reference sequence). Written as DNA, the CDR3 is TGTGCCAGCAGCCGAACACAGGGGAGATTGAGCAATGAGCAGTTCTTC. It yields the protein CASSRTQGRLSNEQFF.

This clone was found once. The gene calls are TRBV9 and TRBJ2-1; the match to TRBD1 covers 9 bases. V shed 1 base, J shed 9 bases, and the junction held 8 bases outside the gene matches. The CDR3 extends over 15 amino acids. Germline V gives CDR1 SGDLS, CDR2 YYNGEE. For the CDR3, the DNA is TGTGCCAGCAGCGTAACCGGGACAGGGTACGGTGAGCAGTTCTTC. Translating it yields CASSVTGTGYGEQFF.

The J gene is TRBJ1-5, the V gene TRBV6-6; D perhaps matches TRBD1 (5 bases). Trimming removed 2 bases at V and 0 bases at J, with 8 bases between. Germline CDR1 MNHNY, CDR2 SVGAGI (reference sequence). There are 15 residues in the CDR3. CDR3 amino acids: CASSYDSYSNQPQHF. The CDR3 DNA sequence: TGTGCCAGCAGTTACGACAGTTATAGCAATCAGCCCCAGCATTTT.

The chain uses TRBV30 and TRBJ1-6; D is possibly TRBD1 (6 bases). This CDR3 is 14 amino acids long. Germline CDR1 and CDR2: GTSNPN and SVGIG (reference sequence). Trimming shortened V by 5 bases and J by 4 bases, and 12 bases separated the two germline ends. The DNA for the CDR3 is TGTGCCTGGCTTGGACAGTGGTATAATTCACCCCTCCACTTT. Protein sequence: CAWLGQWYNSPLHF.